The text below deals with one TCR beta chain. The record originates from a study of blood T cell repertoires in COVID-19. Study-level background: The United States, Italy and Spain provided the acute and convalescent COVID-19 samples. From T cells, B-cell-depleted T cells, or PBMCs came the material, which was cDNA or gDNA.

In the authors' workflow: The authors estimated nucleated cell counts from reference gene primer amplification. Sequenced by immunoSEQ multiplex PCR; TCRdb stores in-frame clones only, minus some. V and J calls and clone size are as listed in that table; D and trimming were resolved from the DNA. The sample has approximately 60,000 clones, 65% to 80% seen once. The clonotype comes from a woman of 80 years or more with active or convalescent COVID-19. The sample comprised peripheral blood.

The CDR3 DNA sequence: TGTGCCACGGGGGAGGGGAACTATGGCTACACCTTC. Translation: CATGEGNYGYTF. The chain carries TRBV15 and TRBJ1-2; D possibly corresponds to TRBD1 (5 bases). V shed 9 bases and J shed 2 bases, with 10 bases lying between them. The CDR3 loop spans 12 amino acids. CDR1 is LNHNV, CDR2 YYDKDF, per germline (reference sequence). Full variable domain (outside the CDR3, taken from reference TRBV15 and TRBJ1-2): DAMVIQNPRYQVTQFGKPVTLSCSQTLNHNVMYWYQQKSSQAPKLLFHYYDKDFNNEADTPDNFQSRRPNTSFCFLDIRSPGLGDTAMYLCATGEGNYGYTFGSGTRLTVV.